This TCR beta chain was found in a study of OX40 agonist ivuxolimab in advanced cancers. Turning to the study itself: Across the patients, intravenous ivuxolimab was delivered every 2 weeks at 0.01 to 10 mg/kg. Three patients, one with hepatocellular carcinoma and two with cutaneous melanoma, responded partially. Study findings and constraints: Averaged across samples, CD8+ T cells carried more expanded clones than CD4+ did.

Data came from immunoSEQ multiplex PCR; TCRdb stores just in-frame clones and leaves some out. Of approximately 91,000 clones listed, around 88% are singletons. The CDR3 is made up of 16 amino acids. Germline loops: CDR1 SGHTA, CDR2 FQGNSA. V dropped 4 bases and J dropped 7; count of bases not matched to a gene: 5. People who had autoimmune disease history or systemic immunosuppression were excluded. Note on this clone: Its antigen is undetermined.

The chain carries TRBV7-2 and TRBJ2-1; 15 nucleotides align to TRBD2. The sequences come from CD4+ or CD8+ T cells sorted from blood, collected in a trial of the OX40 agonist ivuxolimab. The receptor's source is an adult with an advanced solid tumor such as melanoma, head and neck, liver or kidney cancer. CDR3: CASSSRGLAGGNEQFF. CDR3 sequence (DNA): TGTGCCAGCAGCTCCCGGGGACTAGCGGGGGGTAATGAGCAGTTCTTC. Variable domain in full (rest from reference TRBV7-2 and TRBJ2-1): GAGVSQSPSNKVTEKGKDVELRCDPISGHTALYWYRQSLGQGLEFLIYFQGNSAPDKSGLPSDRFSAERTGGSVSTLTIQRTQQEDSAVYLCASSSRGLAGGNEQFFGPGTRLTVL.